Presented here are 29 T cell receptor beta chains from one specimen sequenced in a study of shared clonotypes between healthy human individuals. Measured with immunoSEQ multiplex PCR; TCRdb has only the in-frame clones, and not every one. The repertoire holds some 2.4 million clones, with roughly 93% as singletons. Sequenced: naive CD4+ T cells from PBMCs. Sample subset: CD45RA+ positively selected. The receptors here all came from a man aged 18 to 29 in good health. Some clones in this sample may be carry-over from other donors' samples.

The chain couples TRBV28 to TRBJ2-3; 8 bases are a match to TRBD2. The CDR3 is made up of 15 amino acids. Unmatched junction bases numbered 8, after V lost 7 bases and J lost 2 bases. Per germline, CDR1 MDHEN and CDR2 SYDVKM. CDR3 region: CASTFSGANTDTQYF. In nucleotides, the CDR3 is TGTGCCAGCACCTTTAGCGGGGCCAACACAGATACGCAGTATTTT.

This chain connects TRBV15 to TRBJ2-7, with TRBD1 matching over 7 bases. V shed 1 base, J shed 6 bases, and the junction held 9 bases outside the gene matches. CDR1 is LNHNV, CDR2 YYDKDF, per germline (reference sequence). This CDR3 is 15 amino acids long. CDR3 residues: CATSRGLGQSPEQYF. CDR3 DNA: TGTGCCACCAGCAGAGGTTTGGGACAGTCCCCCGAGCAGTACTTC.

This clone has just one count. The V call is TRBV28, the J call TRBJ2-6; tentatively, D is TRBD1 or TRBD2 (6 bases each). CDR1 is MDHEN and CDR2 is SYDVKM in the germline V gene. The CDR3 length is 17 residues. Deletions cut 8 bases from V and 4 bases from J, with 21 bases between. CDR3 coding DNA: TGTGCCAGCCACGGGCAGCCCAAGGGGGGAGGGGCCAACGTCCTGACTTTC. Translated, it gives CASHGQPKGGGANVLTF.

A note on this clone: The same CDR3 arises from other DNA sequences in this sample as well. The genes are TRBV7-3 and TRBJ2-5; D ambiguous. The CDR3 loop spans 12 amino acids. V lost 5 bases, J lost 2 bases, and 6 bases lay in between. Germline V CDR1 and CDR2: SGHTA, FQGTGA. DNA for the CDR3: TGTGCCAGCAGCCCTGGTCAAGAGACCCAGTACTTC. Its protein product is CASSPGQETQYF.

The V and J genes are TRBV6-1 and TRBJ1-4; possible D gene TRBD1, 6 bases. CDR3 length equals 14 residues. The germline V gene has CDR1 MNHNS and CDR2 SASEGT. V was pared by 8 bases and J by 7 bases, with 17 bases between. CDR3 loop: CASVLLGGGEKLFF. Here the CDR3 DNA reads TGTGCCAGCGTCCTGTTAGGGGGGGGTGAAAAACTGTTTTTT.

The chain uses TRBV6-1 and TRBJ1-4, with D tentatively TRBD1 (5 bases). Germline V gene sequence: CDR1 MNHNS, CDR2 SASEGT. V lost 8 bases to trimming and J lost 10 bases, with 14 bases between them. This CDR3 spans 12 amino acids. The CDR3 nucleotides read TGTGCCAGCGGGACCGACGGAGGAAAACTGTTTTTT. The encoded protein is CASGTDGGKLFF.

This chain uses TRBV6-5 with TRBJ2-7; D gene ambiguous. This CDR3 region has 13 residues. V lost 2 bases to trimming and J lost 4 bases, with 9 bases between them. The germline V gene encodes CDR1 MNHEY and CDR2 SVGAGI. In nucleotides, the CDR3 is TGTGCCAGCAGTTACCACCAAACTTACGAGCAGTACTTC. Its protein product is CASSYHQTYEQYF.

V is TRBV19 and J is TRBJ2-2; D perhaps matches TRBD2 (5 bases). V dropped 2 bases and J dropped 7 bases, with 8 bases sitting between them. Looked up from germline, CDR1 is LNHDA and CDR2 is SQIVND (reference sequence). The CDR3 consists of 13 residues. The CDR3 sequence is CASSIWEFGELFF. The CDR3 DNA is TGTGCCAGTAGTATATGGGAGTTCGGGGAGCTGTTTTTT.

A few counts support this clone. The V gene is TRBV25-1, the J gene TRBJ1-2, with 7 bases fitting TRBD1. The CDR3 totals 15 residues. Germline assignment: CDR1 MGHDK and CDR2 SYGVNS. With 6 bases clipped from V and 2 bases from J, the junction kept 9 bases outside the gene matches. The CDR3 reads CASRSHDRANYGYTF. In DNA form, the CDR3 reads TGTGCCAGCAGATCCCACGACAGGGCCAACTATGGCTACACCTTC.

This clone has only one observation. The chain uses TRBV18 and TRBJ2-1; TRBD1 agrees at 8 bases. Per the germline V gene, CDR1 is KGHSH and CDR2 is LQKENI. Germline trimming cut 5 bases from V and 0 bases from J; bases unmatched to any gene: 3. CDR3 length: 15 amino acids. The CDR3 protein is CASSTTGGSYNEQFF. Written as DNA, the CDR3 is TGTGCCAGCTCAACTACAGGGGGCTCCTACAATGAGCAGTTCTTC.

The chain is built from TRBV28 and TRBJ1-6; 9 bases line up with TRBD1. CDR1 and CDR2 (germline): MDHEN, SYDVKM. This CDR3 region has 15 residues. With V trimmed by 5 bases and J by 5 bases, 4 bases remained unmatched. The CDR3 region is CASSVRQGDNSPLHF. The CDR3 DNA is TGTGCCAGCAGTGTCCGACAGGGGGATAATTCACCCCTCCACTTT.

As for this clone: Different DNA sequences within this sample yield the same CDR3. This chain joins TRBV6-5 and TRBJ1-2; D unclear. Germline V gene lookup returns CDR1 MNHEY and CDR2 SVGAGI. CDR3 length equals 14 residues. V was shortened by 2 bases and J by 5 bases, with 12 bases between the two germline ends. The CDR3 DNA sequence: TGTGCCAGCAGTTACCTACGGGGTTCATATGGCTACACCTTC. It specifies CASSYLRGSYGYTF.

The V gene is TRBV11-2, the J gene TRBJ2-7; 10 bases agree with TRBD2. This CDR3 contains 14 residues. V dropped 6 bases and J dropped 6; count of bases not matched to a gene: 8. Germline V gene sequence: CDR1 SGHAT, CDR2 FQNNGV. The CDR3 loop is CASSTLAGVREQYF. CDR3 DNA: TGTGCCAGCAGTACTCTAGCGGGAGTCCGCGAGCAGTACTTC. The whole variable domain, filled in from reference TRBV11-2 and TRBJ2-7, reads EAGVAQSPRYKIIEKRQSVAFWCNPISGHATLYWYQQILGQGPKLLIQFQNNGVVDDSQLPKDRFSAERLKGVDSTLKIQPAKLEDSAVYLCASSTLAGVREQYFGPGTRLTVT.

This clone was seen just once. V usage is TRBV7-9 and J usage is TRBJ2-5, with TRBD2 identical over 12 bases. Losses at the gene ends were 1 base for V and 4 bases for J; bases not matched to a gene: 7. Looked up from germline, CDR1 is SEHNR and CDR2 is FQNEAQ (reference sequence). This CDR3 has 17 amino acids. The CDR3 loop reads CASSLGLAGALGETQYF. In DNA form, the CDR3 reads TGTGCCAGCAGCTTAGGACTAGCGGGAGCGTTAGGAGAGACCCAGTACTTC. Drawing the rest from reference TRBV7-9 and TRBJ2-5, the complete variable domain is DTGVSQNPRHKITKRGQNVTFRCDPISEHNRLYWYRQTLGQGPEFLTYFQNEAQLEKSRLLSDRFSAERPKGSFSTLEIQRTEQGDSAMYLCASSLGLAGALGETQYFGPGTRLLVL.

The chain uses TRBV28 and TRBJ2-7, with a weak D call TRBD2 (6 bases). Trimming took 6 bases from V and 1 from J, leaving 13 bases between them. CDR3 size: 14 residues. CDR1 MDHEN and CDR2 SYDVKM come from the germline V gene. The CDR3: CASRTPGLSYEQYF. CDR3 DNA: TGTGCCAGCAGAACCCCGGGACTTTCCTACGAGCAGTACTTC.

The chain couples TRBV2 to TRBJ1-2; TRBD1 might be the D (5 bases). From germline, CDR1 is SNHLY and CDR2 FYNNEI. The CDR3 sequence is 13 residues long. Trimming stripped 3 bases from V and 4 bases from J, with 9 bases between. In DNA, the CDR3 is TGTGCCAGCAGTGACAGGGAGATCTATGGCTACACCTTC. Its protein product is CASSDREIYGYTF.

This clone was found once. The chain is built from TRBV5-6 and TRBJ2-5; 9 nucleotides match TRBD1. The CDR3 extends over 17 amino acids. CDR1 is SGHDT, CDR2 YYEEEE, per germline. The V gene end was trimmed by 3 bases and the J gene end by 2 bases; junction bases not matched to a gene: 11. The CDR3 region is CASSSSQGAQQQETQYF. The CDR3 coding sequence is TGTGCCAGCAGCTCTTCACAGGGGGCCCAACAACAAGAGACCCAGTACTTC.

The chain has TRBV2 and TRBJ2-1; no clear D gene. The length of the CDR3 is 14 residues. CDR1 SNHLY and CDR2 FYNNEI come from the germline V gene. Trimming took 1 base from V and 7 from J, leaving 11 bases between them. In nucleotides, the CDR3 is TGTGCCAGCAGTGAAGGACTCCCTAAGAATGAGCAGTTCTTC. This sequence encodes CASSEGLPKNEQFF.

The chain has TRBV6-6 and TRBJ2-2; D possibly matches TRBD1 or TRBD2 (5 bases each). This CDR3 is 15 amino acids long. Germline V CDR1 and CDR2: MNHNY, SVGAGI (reference sequence). The ends were cut back, 4 bases at V and 2 bases at J, with 11 bases in the middle. This CDR3 is CASSWGPGNTGELFF. The CDR3 DNA sequence: TGTGCCAGCAGTTGGGGACCCGGTAACACCGGGGAGCTGTTTTTT.

This clone was seen only once. CDR3: CASRAGSPPDYGYTF. The CDR3 DNA sequence: TGTGCCAGCAGGGCAGGATCCCCCCCTGACTATGGCTACACCTTC. The V call is TRBV6-1, the J call TRBJ1-2; D ambiguous. This CDR3 comprises 15 residues. Trimming took off 6 bases at V and 3 bases at J, with 17 bases between the two ends. Germline V CDR1 and CDR2: MNHNS, SASEGT.

In this sample, this clone turned up once. The chain joins TRBV9 to TRBJ2-6; D may correspond to TRBD1 or TRBD2 (5 bases each). The germline V gene encodes CDR1 SGDLS and CDR2 YYNGEE. V lost 0 bases to trimming and J lost 0 bases, with 7 bases between them. The CDR3 is made up of 16 amino acids. The CDR3 bases are TGTGCCAGCAGCGTAGAGGGGAGCTCTGGGGCCAACGTCCTGACTTTC. Its protein product is CASSVEGSSGANVLTF. Full variable domain (missing parts from reference TRBV9 and TRBJ2-6): DSGVTQTPKHLITATGQRVTLRCSPRSGDLSVYWYQQSLDQGLQFLIQYYNGEERAKGNILERFSAQQFPDLHSELNLSSLELGDSALYFCASSVEGSSGANVLTFGAGSRLTVL.

The V and J genes are TRBV7-8 and TRBJ1-3; D gene unclear. Trimming took 0 bases from V and 7 from J, leaving 7 bases between them. The CDR3 spans 13 residues. Germline assignment: CDR1 SGHVS and CDR2 FQNEAQ. The CDR3 loop is CASSLAVPNTIYF. The CDR3 coding sequence is TGTGCCAGCAGCTTAGCTGTTCCCAACACCATATATTTT.

In DNA, the CDR3 is TGTGCCAGCAGTTTACGATTAAGCGGGGGGCTAGGGCAGTACTTC. It translates to CASSLRLSGGLGQYF. The chain couples TRBV28 to TRBJ2-7; 9 positions agree with TRBD2. CDR3 length: 15 residues. CDR1 and CDR2 from the germline V gene are MDHEN and SYDVKM. Trimming at V came to 2 bases and at J to 9 bases, leaving 11 bases not matched to a gene.

This sequence joins TRBV4-2 and TRBJ1-4, with no clear D. The CDR3 consists of 18 residues. Trimming removed 0 bases from V and 0 bases from J, with 14 bases in between. Germline V gene lookup returns CDR1 LGHNA and CDR2 YNFKEQ. The CDR3 coding sequence is TGTGCCAGCAGCCAAGATCAATTGGGTCCTGCAACTAATGAAAAACTGTTTTTT. Its protein is CASSQDQLGPATNEKLFF.

The J gene is TRBJ1-5, the V gene TRBV7-9; the D is unclear. CDR1 is SEHNR and CDR2 is FQNEAQ in the germline V gene (reference sequence). Trimming removed 0 bases from V and 6 bases from J, with 6 bases in between. This CDR3 region has 13 residues. CDR3 loop: CASSLAGSQPQHF. The CDR3 DNA reads TGTGCCAGCAGCTTAGCTGGCAGTCAGCCCCAGCATTTT.

The gene calls are TRBV30 and TRBJ2-7; maybe TRBD1 (5 bases). The germline V gene encodes CDR1 GTSNPN and CDR2 SVGIG (reference sequence). Trimming took 4 bases from V and 3 from J, leaving 19 bases between them. This CDR3 region has 15 residues. For the CDR3, the DNA is TGTGCCTGGACTTTGGGCGTAGGGGTTGGCTACGAGCAGTACTTC. Translating it yields CAWTLGVGVGYEQYF.

This clone has a single count. The chain couples TRBV28 to TRBJ1-4; 7 nucleotides agree with TRBD1. CDR3 length equals 15 residues. Germline V gives CDR1 MDHEN, CDR2 SYDVKM. V dropped 7 bases and J dropped 5; count of bases not matched to a gene: 10. The CDR3 spells CASTRGRPLNEKLFF. CDR3 DNA sequence: TGTGCCAGCACTAGGGGGCGCCCATTGAATGAAAAACTGTTTTTT.

The chain uses TRBV27 and TRBJ2-1; D is possibly TRBD1 or TRBD2 (5 bases each). The germline V and J ends were trimmed by 5 bases and 0 bases, with 14 bases remaining between them. The germline V gene encodes CDR1 MNHEY and CDR2 SMNVEV (reference sequence). The CDR3 extends over 16 amino acids. The DNA for the CDR3 is TGTGCCAGCAGTCGACTTGGGACGGTCTCCTACAATGAGCAGTTCTTC. Protein product: CASSRLGTVSYNEQFF.

The chain uses TRBV6-5 and TRBJ2-5; D may correspond to TRBD1 or TRBD2 (5 bases each). The CDR3 runs to 14 residues. V was trimmed by 1 base and J by 5 bases, leaving 11 bases between them. CDR1 is MNHEY and CDR2 is SVGAGI in the germline V gene. The CDR3 here is CASSYYGGEETQYF. Written as DNA, the CDR3 is TGTGCCAGCAGTTACTATGGGGGAGAGGAGACCCAGTACTTC.